The 15 T cell receptor beta chains presented below share a single source sample, sequenced in a study of breast tumors, draining lymph nodes, adjacent tissues. TCRdb processed the multiplex PCR reads anew with MiXCR; each CDR3 protein has one entry. Of about 180,000 distinct CDR3 sequences in the sample, 30% to 35% were seen once. Breast cancer patients provided tissue from their axillary draining lymph nodes. Sample: axillary lymph node tissue. The receptors stem from a female donor with breast cancer. Some clones in this sample may be carry-over from other donors' samples.

The gene calls are TRBV29-1 and TRBJ1-1, with TRBD1 matching over 7 bases. V dropped 4 bases and J dropped 3; count of bases not matched to a gene: 2. CDR1 and CDR2 (germline): SQVTM, ANQGSEA. The CDR3 covers 12 residues. The CDR3 DNA reads as TGCAGCGTTGGGGACAGCCACACTGAAGCTTTCTTT. Its translation is CSVGDSHTEAFF.

Regarding this clonotype: One junction end disagrees with the germline gene, perhaps due to a read error. The chain couples TRBV6-2 or TRBV6-3 to TRBJ2-3; the D gene is possibly TRBD2 (6 bases). The length of the CDR3 is 16 residues. Per the germline V gene, CDR1 is MNHEY and CDR2 is SVGEGT. The CDR3 region is CASSYPRYTSTDAQYF. The DNA of the CDR3 is TGTGCCAGCAGTTACCCCCGATACACTAGCACAGATGCGCAGTATTTT.

As for this clonotype: The junction does not match germline at one end; this may be a read error. This chain connects TRBV10-3 to TRBJ2-3, with 9 bases aligning to TRBD1. Germline loops: CDR1 ENHRY, CDR2 SYGVKD. The length of the CDR3 is 13 residues. The CDR3 loop reads CAIRTTGGNEQCF. DNA for the CDR3: TGTGCCATCAGGACTACAGGGGGCAATGAGCAGTGTTTT.

In regard to this clonotype: This clone may be a read error of a much larger clone one base away. The chain employs TRBV19 and TRBJ1-2; the match to TRBD1 covers 8 bases. CDR1 and CDR2 (germline): LNHDA, SQIVND (reference sequence). The CDR3 covers 14 residues. The DNA of the CDR3 is TGTGCCGGTAGTATCACGACAGGGGTTGGAGGCTACACCTTC. Translating it yields CAGSITTGVGGYTF.

This clonotype was picked up a small number of times. The V and J genes are TRBV7-9 and TRBJ1-1; TRBD1 is a possible D gene (6 bases). Germline V gives CDR1 SEHNR, CDR2 FQNEAQ (reference sequence). The ends were cut back, 1 base at V and 7 bases at J, with 16 bases in the middle. This CDR3 has 15 amino acids. DNA for the CDR3: TGTGCCAGCAGCTTAGGAGGTGACAGGAGGGTTGAAGCTTTCTTT. Translating gives CASSLGGDRRVEAFF.

The chain joins TRBV10-1 to TRBJ2-7; weak D call: TRBD1 (5 bases). Germline V gene lookup returns CDR1 WNHNN and CDR2 SYGVQD (reference sequence). The CDR3 runs 16 residues. The V end was cut by 0 bases, the J end by 2 bases, with 14 bases between. CDR3 nucleotides: TGCGCCAGCAGTGAGTCCGTGACAGCGATAACCTACGAGCAGTACTTC. It translates to CASSESVTAITYEQYF.

Details on this clonotype: This sequence may be a read error, since a much larger clone differs from it by one base. The chain joins TRBV27 to TRBJ2-5; TRBD2 aligns across 8 bases. The V gene's germline CDR1 is MNHEY and CDR2 SMNVEV (reference sequence). The CDR3 runs to 14 residues. The CDR3 protein is CASRSIGRGETQHF. DNA of the CDR3: TGTGCCAGCAGGTCCATCGGGAGGGGAGAGACCCAGCACTTC.

This clonotype was counted ten times or more. The chain has TRBV30 and TRBJ2-1; 9 bases are shared with TRBD2. Looked up from germline, CDR1 is GTSNPN and CDR2 is SVGIG (reference sequence). V lost 4 bases, J lost 8 bases, and 12 bases stayed unmatched. The CDR3 spans 15 residues. The CDR3 is CAWTARSGSLDEQFF. The CDR3 DNA sequence: TGTGCCTGGACAGCCCGTAGCGGGAGTCTCGATGAGCAGTTCTTC.

The J gene is TRBJ2-7, the V gene TRBV5-6; 7 nucleotides agree with TRBD2. The CDR3 consists of 12 residues. Germline V gene sequence: CDR1 SGHDT, CDR2 YYEEEE. V lost 4 bases and J lost 6; bases outside the gene matches: 4. The CDR3 is CASSPGGSEQYF. The CDR3 DNA follows: TGTGCCAGCAGCCCGGGAGGATCCGAGCAGTACTTC. Filled out from reference TRBV5-6 and TRBJ2-7, the complete variable domain reads DAGVTQSPTHLIKTRGQQVTLRCSPKSGHDTVSWYQQALGQGPQFIFQYYEEEERQRGNFPDRFSGHQFPNYSSELNVNALLLGDSALYLCASSPGGSEQYFGPGTRLTVT.

In this sample, this clonotype turned up many times. V is TRBV7-3 and J is TRBJ1-6; 7 nucleotides match TRBD1. Per germline, CDR1 SGHTA and CDR2 FQGTGA. The CDR3 has 15 residues. Trimming took 5 bases from V and 9 from J; bases not matched to a gene: 10. The DNA of the CDR3 is TGTGCCAGCAGCGCATCGACAGGGACGGGTTCACCCCTCCACTTT. Encoded protein: CASSASTGTGSPLHF.

This rearrangement joins TRBV12-5 to TRBJ1-4; D may be TRBD1 (5 bases). Germline loops: CDR1 LGHNT, CDR2 FRNRAP. The CDR3 totals 14 residues. Trimming cost V 6 bases and J 3 bases, with 11 bases left between them. CDR3 protein: CASGGGRANEKLFF. The CDR3 bases are TGTGCTAGTGGGGGGGGACGGGCTAATGAAAAACTGTTTTTT.

Comments on this clonotype: This may be a read error: a much more frequent sequence differs by one nucleotide. This chain connects TRBV5-1 to TRBJ2-7; D not certain. The length of the CDR3 is 12 residues. The germline gives CDR1 SGHRS, CDR2 YFSETQ. V lost 1 base to trimming and J lost 5 bases, with 7 bases between them. The CDR3 reads CASSLNKNEQYF. The CDR3 DNA reads as TGCGCCAGCAGCTTGAACAAGAACGAGCAGTACTTC.

This clonotype was counted many times. The chain joins TRBV19 to TRBJ2-3; D is uncertain. The CDR3 is 14 residues long. CDR1 is LNHDA, CDR2 SQIVND, per germline (reference sequence). With 9 bases removed from V and 6 bases from J, the gap between germline ends came to 19 bases. The DNA of the CDR3 is TGTGCCAGCTCCCGTGCCCCACCGCCGGATACGCAGTATTTT. Its protein is CASSRAPPPDTQYF.

In its sample, this clonotype was seen many times. J is TRBJ2-3 and V is TRBV4-3; 9 nucleotides line up with TRBD1. Germline CDR1 LGHNA, CDR2 YSLEER. This CDR3 spans 20 amino acids. The V and J ends lost 0 bases and 3 bases, in that order; junction bases with no gene match: 16. This chain's CDR3 is CASSQEQGALGGADTDTQYF. The CDR3 nucleotides are TGCGCCAGCAGCCAAGAACAGGGGGCTCTAGGGGGGGCTGATACAGATACGCAGTATTTT.

This clonotype was detected many times. The chain combines TRBV12-3 or TRBV12-4 with TRBJ1-5; TRBD1 might be the D (6 bases). The CDR3 runs to 14 residues. The V gene lost 5 bases and the J gene lost 4 bases, with 12 bases spanning the gap. The CDR3 sequence is CASSMDRENQPQHF. The CDR3, as DNA: TGTGCCAGCAGTATGGACAGAGAGAATCAGCCCCAGCATTTT.